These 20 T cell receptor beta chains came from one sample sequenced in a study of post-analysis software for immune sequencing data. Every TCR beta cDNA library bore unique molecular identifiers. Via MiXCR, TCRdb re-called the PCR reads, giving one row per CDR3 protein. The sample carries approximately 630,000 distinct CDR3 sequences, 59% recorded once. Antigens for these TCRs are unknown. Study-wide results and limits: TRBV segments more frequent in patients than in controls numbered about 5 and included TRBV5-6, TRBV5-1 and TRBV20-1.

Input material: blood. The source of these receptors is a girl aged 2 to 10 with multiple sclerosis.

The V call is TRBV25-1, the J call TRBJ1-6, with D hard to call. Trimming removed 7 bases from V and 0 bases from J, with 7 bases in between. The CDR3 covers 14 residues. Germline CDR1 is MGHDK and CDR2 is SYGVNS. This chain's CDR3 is CASMRASYNSPLHF. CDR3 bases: TGTGCCAGCATGCGGGCCTCCTATAATTCACCCCTCCACTTT.

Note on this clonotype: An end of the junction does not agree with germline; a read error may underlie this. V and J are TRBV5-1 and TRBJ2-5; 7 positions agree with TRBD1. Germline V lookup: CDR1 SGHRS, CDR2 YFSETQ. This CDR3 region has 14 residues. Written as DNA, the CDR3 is TGCGCCAGCAGCCGACAGGGAATCCAAGAGACCCGGTACTTC. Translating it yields CASSRQGIQETRYF.

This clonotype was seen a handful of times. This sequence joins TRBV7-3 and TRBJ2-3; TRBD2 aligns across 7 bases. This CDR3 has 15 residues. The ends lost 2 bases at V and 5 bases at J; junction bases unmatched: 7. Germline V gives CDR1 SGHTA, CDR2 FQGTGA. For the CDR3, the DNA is TGTGCCAGCAGCTTAGGCGGGAGTTTGGGAGATACGCAGTATTTT. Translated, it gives CASSLGGSLGDTQYF.

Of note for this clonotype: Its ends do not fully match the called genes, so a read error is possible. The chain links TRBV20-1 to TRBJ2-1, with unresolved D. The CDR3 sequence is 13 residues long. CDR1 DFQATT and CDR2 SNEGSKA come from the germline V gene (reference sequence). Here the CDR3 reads CSATEGRGDEQCF. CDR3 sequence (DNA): TGCAGTGCTACCGAAGGAAGAGGCGATGAGCAGTGCTTC.

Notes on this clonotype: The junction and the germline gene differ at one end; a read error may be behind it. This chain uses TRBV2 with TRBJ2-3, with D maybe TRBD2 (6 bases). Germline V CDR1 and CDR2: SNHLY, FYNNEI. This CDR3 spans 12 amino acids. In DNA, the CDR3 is TGCGCCAGCACCGGGAGCACAGATACGCGGTATTTT. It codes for CASTGSTDTRYF.

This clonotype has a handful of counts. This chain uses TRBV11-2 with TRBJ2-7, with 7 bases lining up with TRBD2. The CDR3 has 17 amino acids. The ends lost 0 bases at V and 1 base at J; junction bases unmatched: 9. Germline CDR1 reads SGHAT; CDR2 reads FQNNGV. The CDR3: CASSLDSGRAQSYEQYF. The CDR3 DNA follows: TGTGCCAGCAGCTTAGATAGTGGGAGGGCCCAGTCCTACGAGCAGTACTTC. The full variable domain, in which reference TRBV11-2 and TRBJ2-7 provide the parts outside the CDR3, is EAGVAQSPRYKIIEKRQSVAFWCNPISGHATLYWYQQILGQGPKLLIQFQNNGVVDDSQLPKDRFSAERLKGVDSTLKIQPAKLEDSAVYLCASSLDSGRAQSYEQYFGPGTRLTVT.

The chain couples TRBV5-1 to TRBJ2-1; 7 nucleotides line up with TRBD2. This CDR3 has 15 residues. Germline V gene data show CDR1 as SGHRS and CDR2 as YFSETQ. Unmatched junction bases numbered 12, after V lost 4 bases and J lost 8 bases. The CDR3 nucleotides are TGCGCCAGCAGCCAAGGGACTACCCGGGGGGATGAGCAGTTCTTC. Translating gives CASSQGTTRGDEQFF.

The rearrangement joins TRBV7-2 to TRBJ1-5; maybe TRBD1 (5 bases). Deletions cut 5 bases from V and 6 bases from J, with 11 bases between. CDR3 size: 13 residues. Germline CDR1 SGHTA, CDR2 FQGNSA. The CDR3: CASSQDNSQPQHF. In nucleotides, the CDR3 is TGTGCCAGCAGCCAGGACAACTCTCAGCCCCAGCATTTT.

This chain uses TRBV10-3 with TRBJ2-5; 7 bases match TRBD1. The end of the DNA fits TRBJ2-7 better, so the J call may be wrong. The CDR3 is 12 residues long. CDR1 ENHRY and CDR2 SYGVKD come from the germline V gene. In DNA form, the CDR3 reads TGTGCCATTGGGACAGCTTCATACGAGCAGTACTTC. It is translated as CAIGTASYEQYF.

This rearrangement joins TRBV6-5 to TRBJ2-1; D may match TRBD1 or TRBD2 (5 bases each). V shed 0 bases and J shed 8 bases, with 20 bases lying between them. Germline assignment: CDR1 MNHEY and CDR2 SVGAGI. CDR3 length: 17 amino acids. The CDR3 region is CASSYSVRGRAGDEQFF. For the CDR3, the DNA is TGTGCCAGCAGTTACTCTGTTAGGGGCAGGGCGGGCGATGAGCAGTTCTTC.

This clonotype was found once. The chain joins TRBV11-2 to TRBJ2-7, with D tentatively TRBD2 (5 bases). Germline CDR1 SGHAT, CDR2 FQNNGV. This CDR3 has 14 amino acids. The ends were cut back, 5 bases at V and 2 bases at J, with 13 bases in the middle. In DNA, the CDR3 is TGTGCCAGCAGCCCTTACACGGGGACCTACGAGCAGTACTTC. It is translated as CASSPYTGTYEQYF.

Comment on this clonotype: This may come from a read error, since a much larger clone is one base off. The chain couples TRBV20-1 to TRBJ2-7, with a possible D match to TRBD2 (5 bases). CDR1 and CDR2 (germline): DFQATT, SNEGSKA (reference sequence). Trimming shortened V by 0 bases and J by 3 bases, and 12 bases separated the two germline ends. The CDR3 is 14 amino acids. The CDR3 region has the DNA TGCAGTGCTAGAGACCCGCGGGCGAACTACGAGCAGTACTTC. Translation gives CSARDPRANYEQYF.

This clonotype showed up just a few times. CDR3 nucleotide sequence: TGCAGCGTTGAAACGGTGCAGGGGGTGGAGAATCAGCCCCAGCATTTT. Protein product: CSVETVQGVENQPQHF. The chain uses TRBV29-1 and TRBJ1-5; 7 positions agree with TRBD1. The germline CDR1 and CDR2 sequences are SQVTM and ANQGSEA. The CDR3 contains 16 residues. J was trimmed by 4 bases and V by 2 bases; bases with no gene match: 11.

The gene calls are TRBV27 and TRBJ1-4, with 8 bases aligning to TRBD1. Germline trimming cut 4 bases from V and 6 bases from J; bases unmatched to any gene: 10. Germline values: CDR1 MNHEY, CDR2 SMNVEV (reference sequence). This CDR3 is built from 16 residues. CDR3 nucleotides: TGTGCCAGCAGTTCAAAGTGGGACAGGAAATATGAAAAACTGTTTTTT. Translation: CASSSKWDRKYEKLFF.

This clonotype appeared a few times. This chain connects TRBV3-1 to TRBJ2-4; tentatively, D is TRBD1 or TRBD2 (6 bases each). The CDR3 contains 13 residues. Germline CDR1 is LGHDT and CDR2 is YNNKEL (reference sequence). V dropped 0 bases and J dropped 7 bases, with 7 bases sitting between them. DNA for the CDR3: TGTGCCAGCAGCCAAGAAGGGGGGAACATTCAGTACTTC. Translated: CASSQEGGNIQYF. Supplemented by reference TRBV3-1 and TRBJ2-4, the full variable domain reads DTAVSQTPKYLVTQMGNDKSIKCEQNLGHDTMYWYKQDSKKFLKIMFSYNNKELIINETVPNRFSPKSPDKAHLNLHINSLELGDSAVYFCASSQEGGNIQYFGAGTRLSVL.

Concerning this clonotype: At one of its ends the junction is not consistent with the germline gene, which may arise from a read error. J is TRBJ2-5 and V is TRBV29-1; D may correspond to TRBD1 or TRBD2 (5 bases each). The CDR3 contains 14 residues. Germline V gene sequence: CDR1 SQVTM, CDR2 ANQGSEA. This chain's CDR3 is CSVVVAGRRENQYF. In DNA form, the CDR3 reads TGCAGCGTTGTGGTGGCAGGGAGAAGGGAGAACCAGTACTTC. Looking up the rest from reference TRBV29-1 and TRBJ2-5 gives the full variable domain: SAVISQKPSRDICQRGTSLTIQCQVDSQVTMMFWYRQQPGQSLTLIATANQGSEATYESGFVIDKFPISRPNLTFSTLTVSNMSPEDSSIYLCSVVVAGRRENQYFGPGTRLLVL.

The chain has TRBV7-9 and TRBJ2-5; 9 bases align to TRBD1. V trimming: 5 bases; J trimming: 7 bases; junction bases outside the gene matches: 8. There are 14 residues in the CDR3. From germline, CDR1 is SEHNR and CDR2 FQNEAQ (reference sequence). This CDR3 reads CASSQVTGGLTQYF. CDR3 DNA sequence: TGTGCCAGCAGCCAGGTGACAGGGGGGTTGACCCAGTACTTC.

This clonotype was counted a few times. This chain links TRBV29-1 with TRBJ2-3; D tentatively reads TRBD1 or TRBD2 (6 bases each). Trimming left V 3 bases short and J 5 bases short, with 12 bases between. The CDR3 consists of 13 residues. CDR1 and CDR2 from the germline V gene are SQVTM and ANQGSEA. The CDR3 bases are TGCAGCGTTGAGATCGGGGGCAGAGATACGCAGTATTTT. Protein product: CSVEIGGRDTQYF.

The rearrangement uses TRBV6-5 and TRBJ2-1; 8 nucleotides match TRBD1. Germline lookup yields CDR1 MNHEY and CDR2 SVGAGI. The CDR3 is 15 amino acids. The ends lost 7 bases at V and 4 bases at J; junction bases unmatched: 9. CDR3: CASTLDRVGYNEQFF. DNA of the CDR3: TGTGCCAGCACCCTGGACAGGGTCGGGTACAATGAGCAGTTCTTC.

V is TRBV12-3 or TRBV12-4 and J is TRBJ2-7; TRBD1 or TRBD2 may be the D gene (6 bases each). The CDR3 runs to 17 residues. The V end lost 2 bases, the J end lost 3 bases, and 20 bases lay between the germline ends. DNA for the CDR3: TGTGCCAGCAGTTTACCCTTGGGGGCTAGCGAAAACTACGAGCAGTACTTC. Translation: CASSLPLGASENYEQYF.